This is a list of T cell receptor beta chains from one sample in a study of blood T cell repertoires in COVID-19. TCRdb's table, derived via immunoSEQ multiplex PCR, lists solely in-frame clones and lacks some. The sample consists of roughly 60,000 clones, roughly 86% of them appearing once. Sequencing used peripheral blood. The source is a human donor with active COVID-19. The donor label of this sample is uncertain. Each CDR3 is given with its conserved first and last residue. The D gene is left open where the match is weak. Size is stated for part of the rows, as once, few or many counts, or as a class when the clone is expanded.

CDR3 DNA: TGTGCCAGCAGGTATAGCACAGATACGCAGTATTTT
CDR3 protein: CASRYSTDTQYF
J gene: TRBJ2-3
V gene: TRBV5-6
clone size: NA
D gene: NA
CDR3 length: 12

CDR3 DNA: TGTGCCAGCAGTTACTCAGGGGGCAACACTGAAGCTTTCTTT
CDR3 protein: CASSYSGGNTEAFF
J gene: TRBJ1-1
V gene: TRBV6-5
clone size: NA
D gene: TRBD1
CDR3 length: 14

CDR3 DNA: TGTGCCATCAGTGAGTCGTCGGACTATAAGTATTTT
CDR3 protein: CAISESSDYKYF
J gene: TRBJ2-3
V gene: TRBV10-3
clone size: NA
D gene: NA
CDR3 length: 12

CDR3 DNA: TGTGCCATCACGGGGAATAACGACGAGCAGTACTTC
CDR3 protein: CAITGNNDEQYF
J gene: TRBJ2-7
V gene: TRBV10-3
clone size: NA
D gene: NA
CDR3 length: 12

CDR3 DNA: TGCGCCAGCAGCTTGGCCAAGGGACAGGTGAACACTGAAGCTTTCTTT
CDR3 protein: CASSLAKGQVNTEAFF
J gene: TRBJ1-1
V gene: TRBV5-1
clone size: NA
D gene: TRBD1
CDR3 length: 16

CDR3 DNA: TGTGCCAGTAGTATCGGGACAGATACGCAGTATTTT
CDR3 protein: CASSIGTDTQYF
J gene: TRBJ2-3
V gene: TRBV19
clone size: NA
D gene: NA
CDR3 length: 12

CDR3 DNA: TGTGCCAGTACCCATCTGGCAGCGACTAATGAAAAACTGTTTTTT
CDR3 protein: CASTHLAATNEKLFF
J gene: TRBJ1-4
V gene: TRBV19
clone size: NA
D gene: NA
CDR3 length: 15

CDR3 DNA: TGTGCCAGCAGCCTGACTAGCGCGAGGGGGGGGACCCAGTACTTC
CDR3 protein: CASSLTSARGGTQYF
J gene: TRBJ2-5
V gene: TRBV11-1
clone size: once
D gene: TRBD2
CDR3 length: 15

CDR3 DNA: TGTGCCAGCAGCTCCTCAGGGGGACAGCCTAACTATGGCTACACCTTC
CDR3 protein: CASSSSGGQPNYGYTF
J gene: TRBJ1-2
V gene: TRBV6-6
clone size: NA
D gene: TRBD1
CDR3 length: 16

CDR3 DNA: TGTGCCTGGACCACAGGGTTCGGTCAGCCCCAGCATTTT
CDR3 protein: CAWTTGFGQPQHF
J gene: TRBJ1-5
V gene: TRBV30
clone size: few
D gene: NA
CDR3 length: 13

CDR3 DNA: TGCGCCAGCAGCCAAGAAAATCTAGCGGGAGGAAGTGAGCAGTTCTTC
CDR3 protein: CASSQENLAGGSEQFF
J gene: TRBJ2-1
V gene: TRBV4-3
clone size: NA
D gene: TRBD2
CDR3 length: 16

CDR3 DNA: TGCGCCAGCAGCCAAGATAGGCACGAAGAGGCCCAGTACTTC
CDR3 protein: CASSQDRHEEAQYF
J gene: TRBJ2-5
V gene: TRBV4-3
clone size: NA
D gene: NA
CDR3 length: 14

CDR3 DNA: TGTGCCAGCAGCCGAGGGATGCGAGAATTGAACACTGAAGCTTTCTTT
CDR3 protein: CASSRGMRELNTEAFF
J gene: TRBJ1-1
V gene: TRBV11-3
clone size: few
D gene: NA
CDR3 length: 16

CDR3 DNA: TGTGCCAGCAGCCGGGGACAGGGGAGACTGTTTTTT
CDR3 protein: CASSRGQGRLFF
J gene: TRBJ1-4
V gene: TRBV6-5
clone size: NA
D gene: TRBD1
CDR3 length: 12

CDR3 DNA: TGTGCCAGCAGCCCCCGGGAGGGGAACTATGGCTACACCTTC
CDR3 protein: CASSPREGNYGYTF
J gene: TRBJ1-2
V gene: TRBV7-9
clone size: once
D gene: NA
CDR3 length: 14

CDR3 DNA: TGTGCCAGCAGCCTTCCGGGACTTAACTACGAGCAGTACTTC
CDR3 protein: CASSLPGLNYEQYF
J gene: TRBJ2-7
V gene: TRBV5-6
clone size: NA
D gene: NA
CDR3 length: 14

CDR3 DNA: TGTGCTAGTGGCCAAGACAGGGTGGAGGGAGGCTACACCTTC
CDR3 protein: CASGQDRVEGGYTF
J gene: TRBJ1-2
V gene: TRBV12-5
clone size: NA
D gene: TRBD1
CDR3 length: 14

CDR3 DNA: TGTGCCAGCACCTTCGGGGACAGGGGGATGAACACTGAAGCTTTCTTT
CDR3 protein: CASTFGDRGMNTEAFF
J gene: TRBJ1-1
V gene: TRBV5-4
clone size: once
D gene: TRBD1
CDR3 length: 16

CDR3 DNA: TGTGCCAGCAGTCGCACGGGGGGGGATACGCAGTATTTT
CDR3 protein: CASSRTGGDTQYF
J gene: TRBJ2-3
V gene: TRBV12-3/TRBV12-4
clone size: NA
D gene: TRBD2
CDR3 length: 13

CDR3 DNA: TGTGCCAGCAGCTTACGTCAGGGAAATGAAAAACTGTTTTTT
CDR3 protein: CASSLRQGNEKLFF
J gene: TRBJ1-4
V gene: TRBV7-9
clone size: few
D gene: NA
CDR3 length: 14

CDR3 DNA: TGCGCCAGCAGCCAGCTAACTAGCGCCGGATCTTACAATGAGCAGTTCTTC
CDR3 protein: CASSQLTSAGSYNEQFF
J gene: TRBJ2-1
V gene: TRBV4-1
clone size: NA
D gene: TRBD2
CDR3 length: 17

CDR3 DNA: TGTGCCATTAGGACCGGGACAGCAGACACTGAAGCTTTCTTT
CDR3 protein: CAIRTGTADTEAFF
J gene: TRBJ1-1
V gene: TRBV10-3
clone size: NA
D gene: TRBD1
CDR3 length: 14

CDR3 DNA: TGTGCCAGCAGTTACGGGCGGGGCAGGGAGAGATCCCTCCACTTT
CDR3 protein: CASSYGRGRERSLHF
J gene: TRBJ1-6
V gene: TRBV6-2/TRBV6-3
clone size: NA
D gene: NA
CDR3 length: 15

CDR3 DNA: TGCAGCGTCTATCCCTTGAACACTGAAGCTTTCTTT
CDR3 protein: CSVYPLNTEAFF
J gene: TRBJ1-1
V gene: TRBV29-1
clone size: NA
D gene: NA
CDR3 length: 12

CDR3 DNA: TGTGCCAGCAGCAACAGGGGTAAGCACAATGAGCAGTTCTTC
CDR3 protein: CASSNRGKHNEQFF
J gene: TRBJ2-1
V gene: TRBV7-2
clone size: NA
D gene: TRBD1
CDR3 length: 14

CDR3 DNA: TGTGCCAGCAGAGCCTTAATAGCGGGAGTTGAAAACATTCAGTACTTC
CDR3 protein: CASRALIAGVENIQYF
J gene: TRBJ2-4
V gene: TRBV28
clone size: NA
D gene: TRBD2
CDR3 length: 16

CDR3 DNA: TGCGCCAGCAGCCCATTGGGAGGAGGCTCCTACAATGAGCAGTTCTTC
CDR3 protein: CASSPLGGGSYNEQFF
J gene: TRBJ2-1
V gene: TRBV5-1
clone size: NA
D gene: NA
CDR3 length: 16

CDR3 DNA: TGTGCCAGCAGCCGCGGACAGGGGAATGTTGGGTCTAATGAAAAACTGTTTTTT
CDR3 protein: CASSRGQGNVGSNEKLFF
J gene: TRBJ1-4
V gene: TRBV16
clone size: NA
D gene: TRBD1
CDR3 length: 18

CDR3 DNA: TGTGCCAGCAGCCGGGAGCTAGCGGGGATTTACAATGAGCAGTTCTTC
CDR3 protein: CASSRELAGIYNEQFF
J gene: TRBJ2-1
V gene: TRBV5-5
clone size: NA
D gene: TRBD2
CDR3 length: 16